Below, one T cell receptor beta chain is given with its context. Its antigen is not known. The entry originates in a study of T cell repertoires and Cas9 in healthy adults. Study-level background: CD4 and CD8 compartments: SpCas9-reactive T cells profiled for potency, cytotoxicity, lineage. Regarding the study as a whole: Reportedly, SpCas9-reactive effector T cell proliferation and function were mitigated by SpCas9-reactive Tregs in vitro.

Here immunoSEQ multiplex PCR was the method, and the copy in TCRdb shows in-frame clones only, minus some. The data show roughly 23,000 clones, 91% seen once. Sequencing was carried out using CD4+ effector T cells (CD127+, CD25-, CD137-, CD154-) from PBMCs; culture status not recorded. This TCR derives from a human donor in good health.

The CDR3 reads CSVEEYGQRGETQYF. The CDR3 nucleotides read TGCAGCGTTGAAGAATACGGACAGAGGGGAGAGACCCAGTACTTC. V gene TRBV29-1 combines with J gene TRBJ2-5; tentative D call: TRBD1 (6 bases). CDR1 and CDR2 (germline): SQVTM, ANQGSEA. Trimming shortened V by 0 bases and J by 4 bases, and 15 bases separated the two germline ends. The CDR3 extends over 15 amino acids.